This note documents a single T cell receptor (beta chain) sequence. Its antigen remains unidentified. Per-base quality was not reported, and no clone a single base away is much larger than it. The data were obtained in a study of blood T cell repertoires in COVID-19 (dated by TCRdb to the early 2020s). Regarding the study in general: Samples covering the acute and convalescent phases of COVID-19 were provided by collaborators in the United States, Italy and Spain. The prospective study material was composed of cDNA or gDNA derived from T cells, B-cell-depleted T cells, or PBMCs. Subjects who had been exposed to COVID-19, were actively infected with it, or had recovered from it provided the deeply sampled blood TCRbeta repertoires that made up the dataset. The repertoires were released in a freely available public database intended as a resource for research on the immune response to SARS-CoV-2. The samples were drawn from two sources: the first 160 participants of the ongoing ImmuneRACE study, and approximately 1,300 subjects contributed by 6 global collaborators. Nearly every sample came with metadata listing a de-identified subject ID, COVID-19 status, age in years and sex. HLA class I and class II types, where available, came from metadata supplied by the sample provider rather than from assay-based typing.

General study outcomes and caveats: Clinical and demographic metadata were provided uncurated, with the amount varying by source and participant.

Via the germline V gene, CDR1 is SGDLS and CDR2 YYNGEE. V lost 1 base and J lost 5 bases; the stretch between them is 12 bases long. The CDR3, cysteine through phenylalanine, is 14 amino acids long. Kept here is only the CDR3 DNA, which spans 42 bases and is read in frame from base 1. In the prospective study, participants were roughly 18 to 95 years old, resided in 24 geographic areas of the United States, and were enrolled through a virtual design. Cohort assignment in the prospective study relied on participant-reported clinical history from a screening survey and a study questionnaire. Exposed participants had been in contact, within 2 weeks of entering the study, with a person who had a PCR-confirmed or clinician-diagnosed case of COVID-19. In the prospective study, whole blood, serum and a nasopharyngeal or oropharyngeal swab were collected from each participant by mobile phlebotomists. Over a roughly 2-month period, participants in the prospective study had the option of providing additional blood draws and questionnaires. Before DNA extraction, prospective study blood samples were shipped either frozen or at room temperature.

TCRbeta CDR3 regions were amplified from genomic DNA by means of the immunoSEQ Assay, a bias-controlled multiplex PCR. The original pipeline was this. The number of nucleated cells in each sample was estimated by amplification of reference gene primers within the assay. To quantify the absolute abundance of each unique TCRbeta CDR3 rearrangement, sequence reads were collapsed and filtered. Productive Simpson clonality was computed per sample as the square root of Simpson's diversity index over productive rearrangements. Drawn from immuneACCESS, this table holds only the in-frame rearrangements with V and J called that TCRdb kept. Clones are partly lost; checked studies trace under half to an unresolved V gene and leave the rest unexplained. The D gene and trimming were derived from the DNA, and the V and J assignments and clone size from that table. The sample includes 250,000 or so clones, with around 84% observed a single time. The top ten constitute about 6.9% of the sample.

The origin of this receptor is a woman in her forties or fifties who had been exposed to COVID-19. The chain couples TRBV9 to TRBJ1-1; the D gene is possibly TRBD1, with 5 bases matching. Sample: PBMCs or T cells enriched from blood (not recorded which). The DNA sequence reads TGTGCCAGCAGCGTAAATCCGGGGGGAACTGAAGCTTTCTTT. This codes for CASSVNPGGTEAFF.